This T cell receptor (beta chain) was recovered during a study of cytomegalovirus exposure and HLA in healthy donors. PCR used 60 Vbeta primers and 13 Jbeta primers. Profiling relied on immunoSEQ multiplex PCR, and the TCRdb table lists in-frame clones only, not all of them. This sample has 160,000 or so clones, with 80% found just once. Trimming took off 3 bases at V and 5 bases at J, with 43 bases between the two ends. The germline V gene encodes CDR1 KGHSH and CDR2 LQKENI. CDR3 length: 24 residues. The clonotype comes from a man younger than 45 in good health and CMV-seronegative. The chain employs TRBV18 and TRBJ1-2; tentative D call: TRBD1 (6 bases). Specimen: PBMCs. The DNA of the CDR3 is TGTGCCAGCTCACCCAGGGTTGCGTTCCCCTCGGGACACCAAGGCCTTTGGGGTGATTATGGCTACACCTTC. This encodes CASSPRVAFPSGHQGLWGDYGYTF.